These T cell receptor beta chains were read from a single sample in a study of T cell changes during pregnancy in multiple sclerosis. TCRdb's table, derived via immunoSEQ multiplex PCR, lists solely in-frame clones and lacks some. Of roughly 46,000 clones in the sample, around 93% are singletons; the top ten hold 2% to 2.5%. The sequencing used peripheral blood, collected in the third trimester of pregnancy. Receptors were obtained from a female donor with multiple sclerosis, enrolled in a pregnancy study. CDR3s include the opening cysteine and the closing phenylalanine or tryptophan. D genes are given only for firm matches. Expanded clones are given a class, and other clones once, few, many or no size at all.

TRBD1,TRBJ2-5,TRBV27,once,CASSTGVKETQYF,TGTGCCAGCAGCACAGGGGTAAAAGAGACCCAGTACTTC
TRBD1,TRBJ2-7,TRBV5-4,-,CASSVTGGYEQYF,TGTGCCAGCAGTGTTACAGGGGGCTACGAGCAGTACTTC
TRBD1,TRBJ1-2,TRBV6-1,-,CASSEPGQGRYGYTF,TGTGCCAGCAGTGAACCGGGACAGGGAAGGTATGGCTACACCTTC
-,TRBJ1-2,TRBV14,-,CASSQGGRDGYTF,TGTGCCAGCAGCCAAGGGGGGCGCGATGGCTACACCTTC
TRBD2,TRBJ2-6,TRBV15,-,CATSRVTAGESGANVLTF,TGTGCCACCAGCAGAGTGACAGCGGGAGAATCTGGGGCCAACGTCCTGACTTTC
TRBD2,TRBJ2-1,TRBV4-3,once,CASSLRTEGREIDEQFF,TGCGCCAGCAGCCTCCGGACGGAAGGGCGGGAGATCGATGAGCAGTTCTTC
TRBD2,TRBJ2-1,TRBV6-5,-,CASSSPSGRTNEQFF,TGTGCCAGCAGTTCTCCTAGCGGGAGAACGAATGAGCAGTTCTTC
TRBD1,TRBJ1-1,TRBV7-8,-,CASSSKKSGTGVTEAFF,TGTGCCAGCAGCTCGAAGAAATCCGGGACAGGAGTTACTGAAGCTTTCTTT
-,TRBJ2-1,TRBV7-2,-,CASSLAFGTRNEQFF,TGTGCCAGCAGCTTAGCGTTCGGGACTCGGAATGAGCAGTTCTTC
-,TRBJ2-5,TRBV15,once,CATSTQGREETQYF,TGTGCCACCAGCACCCAGGGCAGAGAAGAGACCCAGTACTTC
TRBD1,TRBJ1-2,TRBV9,-,CASSPGGRGGVHGYTF,TGTGCCAGCAGCCCAGGGGGTCGGGGGGGAGTGCATGGCTACACCTTC